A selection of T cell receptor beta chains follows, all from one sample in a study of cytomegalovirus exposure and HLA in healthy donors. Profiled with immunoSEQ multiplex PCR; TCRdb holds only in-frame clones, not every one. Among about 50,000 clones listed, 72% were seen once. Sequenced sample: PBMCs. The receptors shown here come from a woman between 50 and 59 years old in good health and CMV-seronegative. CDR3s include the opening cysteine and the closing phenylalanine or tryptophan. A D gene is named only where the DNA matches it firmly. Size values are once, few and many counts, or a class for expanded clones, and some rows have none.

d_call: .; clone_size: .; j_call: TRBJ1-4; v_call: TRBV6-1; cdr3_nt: TGTGCCAGCAGTCCCGACAGAGAAAAACTGTTTTTT; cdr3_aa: CASSPDREKLFF
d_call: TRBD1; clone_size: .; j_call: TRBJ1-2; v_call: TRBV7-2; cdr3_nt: TGTGCCAGCAGCTTATTGGACAGGGTCTATGGCTACACCTTC; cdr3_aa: CASSLLDRVYGYTF
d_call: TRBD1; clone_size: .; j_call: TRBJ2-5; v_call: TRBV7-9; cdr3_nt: TGTGCCAGCAGCGCCGGACAGGGGGGCCAAGAGACCCAGTACTTC; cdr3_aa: CASSAGQGGQETQYF
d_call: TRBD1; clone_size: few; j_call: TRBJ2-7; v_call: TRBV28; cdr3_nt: TGTGCCAGCAGTTCACCCCAGGGGACAGGGATATACGAGCAGTACTTC; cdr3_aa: CASSSPQGTGIYEQYF
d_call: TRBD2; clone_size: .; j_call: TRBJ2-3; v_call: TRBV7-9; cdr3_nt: TGTGCCAGCAGCCCCGGGACTAGCGGAGATACGCAGTATTTT; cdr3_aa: CASSPGTSGDTQYF
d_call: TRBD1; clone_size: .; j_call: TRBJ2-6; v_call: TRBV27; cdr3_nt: TGTGCCAGCAGTTTATCTCAGGGGGTGATAGGGGCCAACGTCCTGACTTTC; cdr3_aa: CASSLSQGVIGANVLTF
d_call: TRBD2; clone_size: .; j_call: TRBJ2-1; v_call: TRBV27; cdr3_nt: TGTGCCAGCAGTTTACGGGAGGAAGGTAATGAGCAGTTCTTC; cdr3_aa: CASSLREEGNEQFF
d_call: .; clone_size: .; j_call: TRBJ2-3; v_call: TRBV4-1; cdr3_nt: TGCGCCAGCAGCCAGGAGCCAGCGGCGAGCACAGATACGCAGTATTTT; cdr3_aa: CASSQEPAASTDTQYF
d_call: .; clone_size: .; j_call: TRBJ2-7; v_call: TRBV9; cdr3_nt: TGTGCCAGCTCCCAGGGGCCCGAAGGGGAGCAGTACTTC; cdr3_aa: CASSQGPEGEQYF
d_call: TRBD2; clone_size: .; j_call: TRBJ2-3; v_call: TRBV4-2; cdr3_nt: TGTGCCAGCAGCCCTAGCGGGGGGCCCACAGATACGCAGTATTTT; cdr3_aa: CASSPSGGPTDTQYF
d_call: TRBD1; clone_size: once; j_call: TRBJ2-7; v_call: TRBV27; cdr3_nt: TGTGCCAGCAGTCCCGGGACAGGGTGGGGCGAGCAGTACTTC; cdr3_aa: CASSPGTGWGEQYF
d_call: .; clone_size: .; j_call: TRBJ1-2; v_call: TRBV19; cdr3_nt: TGTGCCAGTAGTATGATGGGGGCGAGCTATGGCTACACCTTC; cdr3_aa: CASSMMGASYGYTF
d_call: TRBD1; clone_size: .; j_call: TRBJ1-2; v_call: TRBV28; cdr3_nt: TGTGCCAGCAGTTACGGACAGGGGTTTGGCTACACCTTC; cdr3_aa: CASSYGQGFGYTF
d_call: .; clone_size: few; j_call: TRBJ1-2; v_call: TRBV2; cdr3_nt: TGTGCCAGCAGTCGGGACTCGGGGGGCTACACCTTC; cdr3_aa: CASSRDSGGYTF
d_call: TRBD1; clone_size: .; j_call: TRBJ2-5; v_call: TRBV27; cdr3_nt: TGTGCCAGCGGTCAGACAGGGGCCGGGGAGACCCAGTACTTC; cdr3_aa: CASGQTGAGETQYF
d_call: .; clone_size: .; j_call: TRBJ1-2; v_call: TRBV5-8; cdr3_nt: TGTGCCAGCAGCCCAGGGATTAGGAATGGCTACACCTTC; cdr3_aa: CASSPGIRNGYTF
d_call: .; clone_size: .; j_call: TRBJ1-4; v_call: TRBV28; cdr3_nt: TGTGCCAGCAGTTCTGGACAAAGAGGAGAAAAACTGTTTTTT; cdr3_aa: CASSSGQRGEKLFF
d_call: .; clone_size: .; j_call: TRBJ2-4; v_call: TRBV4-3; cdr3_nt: TGCGCCAGCAGCCAAGATTGGAGAAACATTCAGTACTTC; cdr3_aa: CASSQDWRNIQYF
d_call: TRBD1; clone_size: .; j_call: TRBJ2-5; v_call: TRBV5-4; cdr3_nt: TGTGCCAGCAGCTCACAGGGGGCAGTGGAGACCCAGTACTTC; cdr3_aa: CASSSQGAVETQYF
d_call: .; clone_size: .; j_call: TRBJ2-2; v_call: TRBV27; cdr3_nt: TGTGCCAGCGGAGGTCGGGCAGGAACCGGGGAGCTGTTTTTT; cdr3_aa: CASGGRAGTGELFF
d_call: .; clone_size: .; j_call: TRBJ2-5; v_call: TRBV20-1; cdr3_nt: TGCAGTGCTAGGGCGGAAGAGACCCAGTACTTC; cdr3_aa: CSARAEETQYF
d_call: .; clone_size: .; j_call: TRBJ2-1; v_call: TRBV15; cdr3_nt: TGTGCCACCAGCGCCCGGACGGGAACCAGCTCCTACAATGAGCAGTTCTTC; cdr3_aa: CATSARTGTSSYNEQFF
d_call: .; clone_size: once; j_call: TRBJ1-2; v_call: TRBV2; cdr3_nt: TGTGCCAGCAGTGAAGAGGCAGGGGTCGGGTATGGCTACACCTTC; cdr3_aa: CASSEEAGVGYGYTF
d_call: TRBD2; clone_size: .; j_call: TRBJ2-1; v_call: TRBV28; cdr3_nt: TGTGCCAGCAGTTCCGGCGGGAGTTTAAATGAGCAGTTCTTC; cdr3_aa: CASSSGGSLNEQFF
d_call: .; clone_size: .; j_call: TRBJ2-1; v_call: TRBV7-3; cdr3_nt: TGTGCCAGCAGCTTAGTCCTCGCGGGTGAGCAGTTCTTC; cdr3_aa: CASSLVLAGEQFF
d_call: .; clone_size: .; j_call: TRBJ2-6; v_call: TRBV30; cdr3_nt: TGTGCCTGGTCGTCTGGGGCCAACGTCCTGACTTTC; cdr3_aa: CAWSSGANVLTF
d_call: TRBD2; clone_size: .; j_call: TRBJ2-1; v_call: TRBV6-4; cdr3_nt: TGTGCCAGCAGTGACTCAACTAGCGGGACCTACAATGAGCAGTTCTTC; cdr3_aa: CASSDSTSGTYNEQFF
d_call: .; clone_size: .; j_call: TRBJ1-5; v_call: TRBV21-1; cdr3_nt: TGTGCCAGCAGGTTGGGGCCCGGCCCACATGAGAGCAATCAGCCCCAGCATTTT; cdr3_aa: CASRLGPGPHESNQPQHF
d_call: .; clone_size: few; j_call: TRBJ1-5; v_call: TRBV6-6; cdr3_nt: TGTGCCAGCGGAGGGCCAGGTCAGCCCCAGCATTTT; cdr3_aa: CASGGPGQPQHF
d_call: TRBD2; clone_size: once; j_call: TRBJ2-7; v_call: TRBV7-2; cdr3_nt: TGTGCCAGCAGCTCACAGCGGGGGAGCTCCTACGAGCAGTACTTC; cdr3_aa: CASSSQRGSSYEQYF
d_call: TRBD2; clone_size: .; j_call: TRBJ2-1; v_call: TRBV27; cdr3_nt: TGTGCCAGCAGTGGCACACTCCCGGGACTAGCGGGATATAGTTACAATGAGCAGTTCTTC; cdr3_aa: CASSGTLPGLAGYSYNEQFF
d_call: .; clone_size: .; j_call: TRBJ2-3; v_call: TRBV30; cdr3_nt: TGTGCCTGGAGCAAACCAGGGGCTCGGGCAGATACGCAGTATTTT; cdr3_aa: CAWSKPGARADTQYF
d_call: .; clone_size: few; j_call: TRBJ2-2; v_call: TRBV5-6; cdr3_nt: TGTGCCAGCAGCTTGGAGAGACTCTACACCGGGGAGCTGTTTTTT; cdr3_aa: CASSLERLYTGELFF
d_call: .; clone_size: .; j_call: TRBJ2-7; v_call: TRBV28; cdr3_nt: TGTGCCAGCAGTTTAGGACTACCGAAACCCTACGAGCAGTACTTC; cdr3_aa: CASSLGLPKPYEQYF
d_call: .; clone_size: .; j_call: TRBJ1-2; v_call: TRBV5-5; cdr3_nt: TGTGCCAGCAGCTTGGCCGGTCCAGGGGCTAACTATGGCTACACCTTC; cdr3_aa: CASSLAGPGANYGYTF
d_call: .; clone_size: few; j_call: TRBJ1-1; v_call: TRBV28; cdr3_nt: TGTGCCAGCAGTTTCCCGACAGCCATGAACACTGAAGCTTTCTTT; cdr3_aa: CASSFPTAMNTEAFF
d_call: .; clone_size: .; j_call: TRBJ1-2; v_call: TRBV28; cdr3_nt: TGTGCCAGCAGTCGAGCCAGGGGCTATGGCTACACCTTC; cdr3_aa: CASSRARGYGYTF
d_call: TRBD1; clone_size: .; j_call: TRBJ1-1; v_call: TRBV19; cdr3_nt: TGTGCCAGTAAGGGGCAGGGGGCAAGTATGAACACTGAAGCTTTCTTT; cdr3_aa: CASKGQGASMNTEAFF
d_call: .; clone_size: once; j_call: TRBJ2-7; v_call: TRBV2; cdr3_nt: TGTGCCAGCGGTCTGAGGTGGGTCGGGGAGCAGTACTTC; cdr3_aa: CASGLRWVGEQYF